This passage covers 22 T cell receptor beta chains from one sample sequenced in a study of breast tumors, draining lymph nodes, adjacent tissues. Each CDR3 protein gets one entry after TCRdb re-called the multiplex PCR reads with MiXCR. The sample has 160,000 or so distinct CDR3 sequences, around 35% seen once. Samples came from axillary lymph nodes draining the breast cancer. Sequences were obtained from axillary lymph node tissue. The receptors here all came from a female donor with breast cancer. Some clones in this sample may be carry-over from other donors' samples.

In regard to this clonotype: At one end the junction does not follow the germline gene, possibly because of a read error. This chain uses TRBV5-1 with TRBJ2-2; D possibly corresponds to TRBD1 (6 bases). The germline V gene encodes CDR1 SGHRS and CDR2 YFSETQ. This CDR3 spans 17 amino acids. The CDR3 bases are TGCGCCAGCAGGCCAGCACAGGGAATATCCCTGTCCGGGGAGCGGTTTTTT. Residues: CASRPAQGISLSGERFF.

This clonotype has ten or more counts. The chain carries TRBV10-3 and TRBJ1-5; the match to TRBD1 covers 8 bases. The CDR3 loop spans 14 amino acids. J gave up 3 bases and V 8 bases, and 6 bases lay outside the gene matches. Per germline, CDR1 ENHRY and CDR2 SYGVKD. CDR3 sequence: CAIWTGQLNQPQHF. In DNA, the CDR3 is TGTGCCATCTGGACAGGGCAACTCAATCAGCCCCAGCATTTT.

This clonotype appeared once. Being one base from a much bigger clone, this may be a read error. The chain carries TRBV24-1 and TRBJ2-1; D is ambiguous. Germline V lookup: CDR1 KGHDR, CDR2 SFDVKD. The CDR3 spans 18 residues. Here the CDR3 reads CATGGASPWPTSYNERFF. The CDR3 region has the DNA TGTGCCACCGGTGGTGCAAGCCCTTGGCCAACCTCCTACAATGAGCGGTTCTTC.

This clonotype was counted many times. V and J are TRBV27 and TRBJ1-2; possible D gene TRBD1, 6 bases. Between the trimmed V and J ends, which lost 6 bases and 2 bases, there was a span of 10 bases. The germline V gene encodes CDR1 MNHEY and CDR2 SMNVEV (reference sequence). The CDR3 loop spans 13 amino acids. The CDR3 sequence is CASSFTGNYGYTF. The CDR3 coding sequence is TGTGCCAGCAGCTTCACAGGGAACTATGGCTACACCTTC.

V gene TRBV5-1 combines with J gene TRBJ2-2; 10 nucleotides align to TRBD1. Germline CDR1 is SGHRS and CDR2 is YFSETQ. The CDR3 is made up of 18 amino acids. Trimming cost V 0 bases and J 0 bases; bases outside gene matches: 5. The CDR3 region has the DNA TGCGCCAGCAGCTTGGTGGGGACAGGGGTGACGAACACCGGGGAGCTGTTTTTT. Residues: CASSLVGTGVTNTGELFF.

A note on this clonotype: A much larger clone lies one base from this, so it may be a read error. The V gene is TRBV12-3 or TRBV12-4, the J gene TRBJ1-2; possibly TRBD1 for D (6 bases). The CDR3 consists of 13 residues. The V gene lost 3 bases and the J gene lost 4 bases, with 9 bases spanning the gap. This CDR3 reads CASSFGGTYGYTF. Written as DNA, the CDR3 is TGTGCCAGCAGTTTCGGGGGCACCTATGGCTACACCTTC.

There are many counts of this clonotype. CDR3 DNA: TGTGCCAGCAGCTCCCCAAGCGGGGGGTTCGATGAGCAGTTCTTC. Translating gives CASSSPSGGFDEQFF. The rearrangement links TRBV11-2 to TRBJ2-1; 9 nucleotides line up with TRBD2. Germline lookup yields CDR1 SGHAT and CDR2 FQNNGV. The J segment lost 8 bases and the V segment lost 4 bases, leaving 9 bases of the junction unmatched. The CDR3 has 15 amino acids. The variable domain in full, with the rest retrieved from reference TRBV11-2 and TRBJ2-1, is EAGVAQSPRYKIIEKRQSVAFWCNPISGHATLYWYQQILGQGPKLLIQFQNNGVVDDSQLPKDRFSAERLKGVDSTLKIQPAKLEDSAVYLCASSSPSGGFDEQFFGPGTRLTVL.

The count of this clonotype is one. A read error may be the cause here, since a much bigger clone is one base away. This CDR3 reads CASSSGTGRTGTQYF. The CDR3 nucleotides are TGTGCCAGCAGCTCCGGGACAGGGCGCACAGGTACGCAGTATTTT. The chain employs TRBV5-4 and TRBJ2-3; 9 bases are shared with TRBD1. Germline V CDR1 and CDR2: SGHNT, YYREEE (reference sequence). This CDR3 has 15 residues.

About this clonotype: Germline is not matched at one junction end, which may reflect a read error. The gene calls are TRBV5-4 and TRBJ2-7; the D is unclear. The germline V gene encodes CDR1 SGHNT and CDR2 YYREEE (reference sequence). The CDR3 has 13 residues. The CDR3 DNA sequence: TGTGGCAGCAGCTTGGATAGATCTTACGAGCAGTACTTC. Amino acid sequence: CGSSLDRSYEQYF.

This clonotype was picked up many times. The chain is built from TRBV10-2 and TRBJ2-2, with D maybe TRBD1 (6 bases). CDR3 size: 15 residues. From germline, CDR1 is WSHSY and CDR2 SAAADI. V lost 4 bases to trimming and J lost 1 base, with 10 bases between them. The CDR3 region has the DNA TGCGCCAGCAGTGGTACAGGGTGGAACACCGGGGAGCTGTTTTTT. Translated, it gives CASSGTGWNTGELFF.

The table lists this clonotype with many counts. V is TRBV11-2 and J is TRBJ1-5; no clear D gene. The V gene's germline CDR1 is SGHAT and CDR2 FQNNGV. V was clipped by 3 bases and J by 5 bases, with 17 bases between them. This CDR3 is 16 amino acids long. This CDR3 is CASSFPQKERDQPQHF. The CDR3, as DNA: TGTGCCAGCAGCTTCCCCCAAAAGGAAAGGGATCAGCCCCAGCATTTT. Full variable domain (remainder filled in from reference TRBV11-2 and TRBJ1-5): EAGVAQSPRYKIIEKRQSVAFWCNPISGHATLYWYQQILGQGPKLLIQFQNNGVVDDSQLPKDRFSAERLKGVDSTLKIQPAKLEDSAVYLCASSFPQKERDQPQHFGDGTRLSIL.

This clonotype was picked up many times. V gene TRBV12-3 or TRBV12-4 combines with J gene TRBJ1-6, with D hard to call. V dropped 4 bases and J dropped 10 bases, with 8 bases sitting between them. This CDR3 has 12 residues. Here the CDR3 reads CASSSGVSPLHF. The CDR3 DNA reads TGTGCCAGCAGTTCGGGAGTATCACCCCTCCACTTT.

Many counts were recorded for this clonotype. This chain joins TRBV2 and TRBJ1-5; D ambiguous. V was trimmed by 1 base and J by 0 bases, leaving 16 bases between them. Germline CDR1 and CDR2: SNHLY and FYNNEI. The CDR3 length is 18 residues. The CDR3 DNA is TGTGCCAGCAGTGAAGTCTCGGGATCTACTTATAGCAATCAGCCCCAGCATTTT. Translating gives CASSEVSGSTYSNQPQHF.

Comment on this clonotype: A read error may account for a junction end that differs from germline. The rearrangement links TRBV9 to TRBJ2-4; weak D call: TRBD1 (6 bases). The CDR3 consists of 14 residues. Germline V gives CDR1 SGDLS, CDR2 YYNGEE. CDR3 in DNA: TGTGCCAGCAGCGTAGACGAAAATCGGGACATTCAGTCCTTC. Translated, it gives CASSVDENRDIQSF.

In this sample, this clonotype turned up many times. The CDR3 here is CASNQGGPLYEQYF. The DNA for the CDR3 is TGTGCCAGCAATCAAGGGGGCCCCCTCTACGAGCAGTACTTC. The chain carries TRBV6-2 or TRBV6-3 and TRBJ2-7; TRBD1 aligns across 7 bases. Germline V gene lookup returns CDR1 MNHEY and CDR2 SVGEGT. The V segment lost 7 bases and the J segment 3 bases; nucleotides outside the gene matches: 9. The CDR3 extends over 14 amino acids.

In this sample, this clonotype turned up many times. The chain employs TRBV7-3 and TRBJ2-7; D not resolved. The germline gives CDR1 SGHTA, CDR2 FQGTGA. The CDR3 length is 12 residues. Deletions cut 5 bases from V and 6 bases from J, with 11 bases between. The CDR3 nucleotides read TGTGCCAGCAGCCCTGGAGTGGGCGAGCAGTACTTC. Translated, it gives CASSPGVGEQYF.

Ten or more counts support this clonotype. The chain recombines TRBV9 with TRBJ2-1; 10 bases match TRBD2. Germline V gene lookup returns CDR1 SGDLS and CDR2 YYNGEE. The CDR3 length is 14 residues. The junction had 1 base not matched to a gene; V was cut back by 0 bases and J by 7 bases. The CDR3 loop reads CASSVGTSGNEQFF. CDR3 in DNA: TGTGCCAGCAGCGTAGGGACTAGCGGAAATGAGCAGTTCTTC.

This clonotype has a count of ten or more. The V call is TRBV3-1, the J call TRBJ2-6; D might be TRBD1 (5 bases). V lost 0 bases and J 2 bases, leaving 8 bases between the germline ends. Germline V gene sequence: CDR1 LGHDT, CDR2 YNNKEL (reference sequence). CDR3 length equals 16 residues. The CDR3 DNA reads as TGTGCCAGCAGCCAAGATGTGGGGCCTGGGGCCAACGTCCTGACTTTC. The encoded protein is CASSQDVGPGANVLTF. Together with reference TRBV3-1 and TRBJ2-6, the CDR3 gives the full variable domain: DTAVSQTPKYLVTQMGNDKSIKCEQNLGHDTMYWYKQDSKKFLKIMFSYNNKELIINETVPNRFSPKSPDKAHLNLHINSLELGDSAVYFCASSQDVGPGANVLTFGAGSRLTVL.

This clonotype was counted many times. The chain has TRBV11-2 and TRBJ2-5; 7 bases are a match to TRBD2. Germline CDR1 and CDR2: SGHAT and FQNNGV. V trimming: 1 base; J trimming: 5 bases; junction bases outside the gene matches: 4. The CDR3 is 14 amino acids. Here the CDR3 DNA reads TGTGCCAGCAGCTTAGTGTTAGCGGGCGAGACCCAGTACTTC. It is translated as CASSLVLAGETQYF.

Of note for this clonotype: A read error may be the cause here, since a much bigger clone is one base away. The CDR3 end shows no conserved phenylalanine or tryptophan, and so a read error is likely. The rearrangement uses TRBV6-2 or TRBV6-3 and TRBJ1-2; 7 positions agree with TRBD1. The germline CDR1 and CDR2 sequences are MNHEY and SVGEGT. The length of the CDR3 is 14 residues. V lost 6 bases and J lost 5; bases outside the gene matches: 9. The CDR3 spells CASSLSGQSYGYTL. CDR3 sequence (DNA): TGTGCCAGCAGCCTATCGGGACAGTCTTATGGCTACACCCTC.

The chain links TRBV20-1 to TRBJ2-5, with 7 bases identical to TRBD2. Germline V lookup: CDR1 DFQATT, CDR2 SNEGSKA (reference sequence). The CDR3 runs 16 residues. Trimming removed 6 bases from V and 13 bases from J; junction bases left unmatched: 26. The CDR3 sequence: CSAPKRSGEDASGPYF. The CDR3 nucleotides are TGCAGTGCCCCCAAACGAAGCGGGGAGGATGCTAGCGGTCCGTACTTC.

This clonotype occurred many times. The CDR3 loop reads CASSQRTSGGPYNEQFF. In nucleotides, the CDR3 is TGTGCCAGCTCACAACGGACTAGCGGGGGGCCCTACAATGAGCAGTTCTTC. The chain carries TRBV18 and TRBJ2-1; 14 bases line up with TRBD2. The junction had 4 bases not matched to a gene; V was cut back by 4 bases and J by 2 bases. Per germline, CDR1 KGHSH and CDR2 LQKENI. The CDR3 loop spans 17 amino acids.